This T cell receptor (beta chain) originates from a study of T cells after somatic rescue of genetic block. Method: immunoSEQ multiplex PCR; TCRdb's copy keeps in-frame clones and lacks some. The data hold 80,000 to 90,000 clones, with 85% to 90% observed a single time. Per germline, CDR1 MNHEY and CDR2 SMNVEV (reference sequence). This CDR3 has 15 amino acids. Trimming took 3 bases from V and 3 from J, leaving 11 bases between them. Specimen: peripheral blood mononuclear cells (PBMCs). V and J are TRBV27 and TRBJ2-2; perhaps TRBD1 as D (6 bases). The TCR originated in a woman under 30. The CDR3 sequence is CASSLSRGYTGELFF. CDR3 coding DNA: TGTGCCAGCAGTTTGAGCAGGGGCTACACCGGGGAGCTGTTTTTT.